This is a list of T cell receptor beta chains from one sample in a study of control samples from healthy donors and cancer patients. The protocol was immunoSEQ multiplex PCR, while the TCRdb copy is restricted to in-frame clones and leaves out a portion. This sample has 98,000 or so clones, with roughly 83% found just once. Sequenced material: blood. These receptor sequences come from a young woman in good health. CDR3s include the opening cysteine and the closing phenylalanine or tryptophan. The order of the fields is D gene, V gene, clone size, J gene, CDR3 DNA, CDR3 protein. A D gene is named only where the DNA matches it firmly. Not every row has a clone size; where given, it reads once, few, many or a size class.

>-|TRBV7-9|-|TRBJ1-5
TGTGCCAGCAGCTCCTCCGACAGTTACAATCAGCCCCAGCATTTT
CASSSSDSYNQPQHF
>-|TRBV5-4|-|TRBJ1-1
TGTGCCAGCAGCTTGGTAAGAGGGGTTAACACTGAAGCTTTCTTT
CASSLVRGVNTEAFF
>-|TRBV6-5|-|TRBJ1-3
TGTGCCAGCAGTTACAGGGGTGGAAACACCATATATTTT
CASSYRGGNTIYF
>TRBD1|TRBV7-2|-|TRBJ2-7
TGTGCCAGCAGCGCCCCCGACAGGGACCACGAGCAGTACTTC
CASSAPDRDHEQYF
>-|TRBV4-1|once|TRBJ2-7
TGCGCCAGCAGCCAAGGGGGAGGAACCTCCTACGAGCAGTACTTC
CASSQGGGTSYEQYF
>-|TRBV15|-|TRBJ2-1
TGTGCCACCAGCAGAGATCGGCTGGCAAACAATGAGCAGTTCTTC
CATSRDRLANNEQFF
>TRBD2|TRBV6-2/TRBV6-3|-|TRBJ2-1
TGTGCCAGCAGTTACTCGGGTTTATTGGGACTAGCTCATGAGCAGTTCTTC
CASSYSGLLGLAHEQFF
>-|TRBV4-2|few|TRBJ1-6
TGTGCCAGCAGCCAAGAAGGCGCTAATTCACCCCTCCACTTT
CASSQEGANSPLHF
>TRBD1|TRBV5-4|once|TRBJ1-1
TGTGCCAGCAGCTTTAGGGGGCGGACTGAAGCTTTCTTT
CASSFRGRTEAFF
>-|TRBV2|-|TRBJ2-7
TGTGCCAGCAGGGACACGGGGCGCAACTACGAGCAGTACTTC
CASRDTGRNYEQYF
>-|TRBV7-6|-|TRBJ2-1
TGTGCCAGCAGCTTAGTTCTGGGGTCGTACCCCAATGAGCAGTTCTTC
CASSLVLGSYPNEQFF
>-|TRBV11-2|-|TRBJ2-2
TGTGCCAGCAGCTCCGTACCGGAAAGAATTCCCACCGGGGAGCTGTTTTTT
CASSSVPERIPTGELFF
>-|TRBV7-6|-|TRBJ1-5
TGTGCCAGCAGCTTAGAGGGAGATCAGCCCCAGCATTTT
CASSLEGDQPQHF
>-|TRBV6-5|many|TRBJ2-2
TGTGCCAGCAGGGGGGAAGGGGACACCGGGGAGCTGTTTTTT
CASRGEGDTGELFF
>TRBD1|TRBV6-5|-|TRBJ1-6
TGTGCCAGCAGTAGGGACAGGGTCCTTTCACCCCTCCACTTT
CASSRDRVLSPLHF
>-|TRBV4-1|-|TRBJ2-3
TGCGCCAGCAGCCAAGATGGGGCCGGAGGTAGCACAGATACGCAGTATTTT
CASSQDGAGGSTDTQYF
>TRBD1|TRBV5-4|few|TRBJ1-2
TGTGCCAGCAGCTTACCCCGGACAGGATCCACTAACTATGGCTACACCTTC
CASSLPRTGSTNYGYTF
>TRBD1|TRBV2|-|TRBJ2-7
TGTGCCAGCAGTGAGGACAGGTACGAGCAGTACTTC
CASSEDRYEQYF
>-|TRBV13|-|TRBJ2-1
TGTGCCAGCAGCTTAGGCGGGGGGCGGGTTGAGCAGTTCTTC
CASSLGGGRVEQFF
>-|TRBV14|once|TRBJ2-7
TGTGCCAGCAGCCAAGAATTACAGGGCGAGCAGTACTTC
CASSQELQGEQYF
>TRBD1|TRBV4-3|-|TRBJ2-3
TGCGCCAGCAGCCAAGATGGGGGGACAGGGGGTTTCTCTAGCACAGATACGCAGTATTTT
CASSQDGGTGGFSSTDTQYF
>-|TRBV12-5|few|TRBJ1-4
TGTGCTAGTGGTTTAGGGCTACAACTGTTTTTT
CASGLGLQLFF
>-|TRBV6-5|few|TRBJ1-1
TGTGCCAGCAGCCAAGGACACTCTGAAGCTTTCTTT
CASSQGHSEAFF
>TRBD1|TRBV6-1|once|TRBJ1-1
TGTGCCAGCAGTGACCGGGACAGGGGGCCGGACACTGAAGCTTTCTTT
CASSDRDRGPDTEAFF
>-|TRBV6-6|-|TRBJ2-3
TGTGCCAGCAGTTACTCGACAGGGAGGACAGATACGCAGTATTTT
CASSYSTGRTDTQYF
>-|TRBV3-1/TRBV3-2|-|TRBJ1-2
TGTGCCAGCAGCCAAGATCGCAGGGCCTCTAACTATGGCTACACCTTC
CASSQDRRASNYGYTF
>-|TRBV11-2|-|TRBJ1-6
TGTGCCAGCAGCTTTCAAACGCTGCCCCTCCACTTT
CASSFQTLPLHF
>-|TRBV18|few|TRBJ1-1
TGTGCCAGCTCACCACCGAGGGCGAACACTGAAGCTTTCTTT
CASSPPRANTEAFF
>-|TRBV11-2|-|TRBJ1-2
TGTGCCAGCAGCCCGCCCCGGAAATCGGACTATGGCTACACCTTC
CASSPPRKSDYGYTF
>-|TRBV7-8|-|TRBJ2-7
TGTGCCAGCAGCCGAGATACAGGGAACTACGAGCAGTACTTC
CASSRDTGNYEQYF
>-|TRBV19|-|TRBJ2-5
TGTGCCAGTAGTATATTTGTGGGTGGACAAGAGACCCAGTACTTC
CASSIFVGGQETQYF
>TRBD1|TRBV5-6|-|TRBJ1-2
TGTGCCAGCAGCCCCCGGACAGGGATAACAGGGGACTATGGCTACACCTTC
CASSPRTGITGDYGYTF
>TRBD1|TRBV7-8|-|TRBJ2-7
TGTGCCAGCAGCTCAAGATGGGACAGACCCTACGAGCAGTACTTC
CASSSRWDRPYEQYF
>-|TRBV19|-|TRBJ1-1
TGTGCCAGTAGTGTTCAGGGCAACACTGAAGCTTTCTTT
CASSVQGNTEAFF
>-|TRBV27|-|TRBJ1-2
TGTGCCAGCAGTACCACCCGATCCGGGGTATCCTATGGCTACACCTTC
CASSTTRSGVSYGYTF